The T cell receptor beta chain described here comes from a study of beta chain features in type 1 diabetes. Whole-study context: The examined sorted cells totaled around 100,000,000 across samples. Study findings and constraints: All four CD4+ subsets of Type 1 diabetes patients contained TCRB CDR3s that were moderately but significantly shorter. The VDJ junctions of type 1 diabetes patients carried fewer insertions and more deletions. Overrepresentation of cells with high TCR expression could result from cDNA sequencing.

Expressed TCRB transcripts were sequenced because the isolated RNA had all been reverse transcribed beforehand. Sequenced naive, central memory and regulatory T cell samples produced an average of about 3.57 million reads. Some clones are missing from TCRdb's copy, which holds only in-frame ones; the method was immunoSEQ multiplex PCR. The repertoire consists of a few hundred thousand clones, with 13% occurring once and the leading ten covering roughly 0.015%. The count of this clone is one. Its target is unknown. This sequence originates from a woman aged 18-30 years with type 1 diabetes. Sequencing used naive CD4+ T cells from blood.

In DNA form, the CDR3 reads TGTGCCAGCTGGGGGCAGAGCACAGATACGCAGTATTTT. This gives the protein CASWGQSTDTQYF. This sequence joins TRBV6-5 and TRBJ2-3; D may be TRBD1 (6 bases). V dropped 8 bases and J dropped 0 bases, with 9 bases sitting between them. The CDR3 sequence is 13 residues long. Germline CDR1 and CDR2: MNHEY and SVGAGI.